These T cell receptor beta chains were read from a single sample in a study of blood T cell repertoires in COVID-19. Assay used: immunoSEQ multiplex PCR; TCRdb lists only in-frame clones, some missing. Among over 200,000 clones listed, about 90% were seen once. Sequencing used peripheral blood. The receptors originated from a man aged 25 to 40 with COVID-19, enrolled during active disease. Both conserved end residues are trimmed from each CDR3. D genes are given only for firm matches.

cdr3_length	v_call	d_call	cdr3_aa
14	TRBV9	TRBD1	ASSLKTGIHNQPQH
15	TRBV4-3	NA	ASSQVFGGDSYNEQF
14	TRBV4-1	NA	ASSQGLQGVYTEAF
14	TRBV28	TRBD1	ASEGQGAKRIYEQY
14	TRBV14	TRBD2	ASSHGAGWSGDTQY
12	TRBV28	NA	ASSPLAVTYEQY
11	TRBV30	TRBD1	AWTTGALYEQY
11	TRBV7-3	NA	ASSFSGGETQY
18	TRBV21-1	NA	ASSKEGGTGGFHPLGKLF
18	TRBV11-3	TRBD2	ASSPPLGLAGDQNTGELF
16	TRBV15	TRBD2	ATSRGLAGGSLGETQY
15	TRBV11-2	TRBD2	ASRQASGGATYNEQF
12	TRBV7-2	TRBD2	ASSAGGPFNEQF
11	TRBV7-2	NA	ASSFIGNTEAF
13	TRBV27	TRBD1	ASSLQGLGSYEQY
17	TRBV5-1	TRBD2	ASSLVVLAGGPMGNEQF
17	TRBV5-4	TRBD2	ASSLDRLAGASSTDTQY
10	TRBV29-1	NA	SVSDTGHEQF
18	TRBV3-1/TRBV3-2	TRBD2	ASSQDVRLAGGPNTGELF
11	TRBV20-1	NA	SAGEGSGNTIY
12	TRBV5-4	NA	ASSLSRGRVGYT
13	TRBV5-1	NA	ASSKPDAARGGYT
13	TRBV5-1	TRBD1	ASSLVDRENNEQF
13	TRBV2	NA	ASSAPRSTNYGYT
13	TRBV6-2/TRBV6-3	TRBD1	ASSYWDSKRDTQY
10	TRBV30	NA	AWSPLETEAF
14	TRBV2	NA	ASRNLRDKSYNEQF
14	TRBV18	TRBD1	ASSPPGAGGTDTQY
13	TRBV18	TRBD1	ASSPRTGPKEKLF
13	TRBV5-1	TRBD2	ASSPLAGGPYEQY
20	TRBV4-2	TRBD2	ASSQDWPGLLTSGSETYEQY
14	TRBV5-4	NA	ASSLGGLRGNTEAF
14	TRBV7-9	TRBD1	ASSSSTGTGQETQY
11	TRBV18	TRBD1	ASSLRDRDAAF
15	TRBV4-3	TRBD2	ASSRLMTSGNYNEQF
15	TRBV24-1	NA	ATSQLTTGTLPNEQF
11	TRBV27	NA	ASSLSFADTQY
10	TRBV30	NA	AWSDEKNIQY
14	TRBV19	NA	ASSPTVSVGNQPQH
16	TRBV7-9	TRBD1	ASSLVVLSRGNYNEQF
16	TRBV9	NA	ASSPQGLTSGLDEKLF
13	TRBV7-9	NA	ASSLVTRGVEKLF
14	TRBV2	NA	ASQIRAWIMNTEAF
11	TRBV7-2	TRBD1	ASSSDRGREQY